The sequence of this TCR beta chain was determined in a study of technical replicates of blood from four donors (dated by TCRdb to the late 2010s). The CDR3 has 15 amino acids, counting the end cysteine and phenylalanine. CDR3 DNA only is kept here, 45 bases in frame from base 1. The germline V end is reduced by 0 bases and the J end by 12 bases; junction bases left unmatched: 13. CDR1 and CDR2 were assigned from the germline V gene as MNHEY and SVGAGI. Receptor amplification or capture employed the immunoSEQ multiplex PCR assay. Here the immuneACCESS table is served through TCRdb, limited to in-frame sequences with V and J called. Missing clones are a known gap in these copies; in checked studies unresolved V genes cover under half, and the rest lacks a known reason. Across this sample there are 45,000 to 55,000 clones, with 94% seen only once. 0.2% to 0.25% of the sample goes to the ten largest clones.

With respect to this clone: No antigen is known for it. No much larger clone exists at a distance of one base, and base qualities are not known.

The sequence is built from TRBV6-5 and TRBJ1-2; 7 of the junction bases match TRBD1. The sample was T cells isolated from PBMCs. This receptor was obtained from a human donor in good health. The CDR3 loop reads CASSYSAGGSQSDTF. The nucleotide sequence reads TGTGCCAGCAGTTACTCGGCAGGGGGTTCCCAATCGGACACCTTC.